This T cell receptor (beta chain) came from a study of vaccination and CD4 T cells after COVID-19. As for treatment: approximately nine-day PBMC culture with coronavirus spike peptide pools or control peptides (ViraFEST assay). Under the ViraFEST approach, antigen-specific T cells were expanded with peptide pools and TCRs subsequently sequenced. Oncomine TCR Beta short-read sequencing was applied to DNA from cultured CD4+ T cells. Each CDR3 protein gets one entry after TCRdb re-called the PCR reads with MiXCR. Among about 14,000 distinct CDR3 sequences listed, under 50% were seen once. By proportion, this clonotype is medium-sized (0.01 to 0.1%). The antigen remains unidentified. Material: CD4+ T cells from blood, cultured in vitro. The TCR originated in a human donor who had recovered from COVID-19.

The CDR3 loop reads CASSLGGPDSPLHF. The CDR3 DNA reads as TGTGCCAGCAGCTTAGGCGGTCCGGATTCACCCCTCCACTTT. The chain links TRBV7-3 to TRBJ1-6; the D is unclear. CDR1 SGHTA and CDR2 FQGTGA come from the germline V gene. The CDR3 is made up of 14 amino acids. Trimming took off 2 bases at V and 8 bases at J, with 10 bases between the two ends.